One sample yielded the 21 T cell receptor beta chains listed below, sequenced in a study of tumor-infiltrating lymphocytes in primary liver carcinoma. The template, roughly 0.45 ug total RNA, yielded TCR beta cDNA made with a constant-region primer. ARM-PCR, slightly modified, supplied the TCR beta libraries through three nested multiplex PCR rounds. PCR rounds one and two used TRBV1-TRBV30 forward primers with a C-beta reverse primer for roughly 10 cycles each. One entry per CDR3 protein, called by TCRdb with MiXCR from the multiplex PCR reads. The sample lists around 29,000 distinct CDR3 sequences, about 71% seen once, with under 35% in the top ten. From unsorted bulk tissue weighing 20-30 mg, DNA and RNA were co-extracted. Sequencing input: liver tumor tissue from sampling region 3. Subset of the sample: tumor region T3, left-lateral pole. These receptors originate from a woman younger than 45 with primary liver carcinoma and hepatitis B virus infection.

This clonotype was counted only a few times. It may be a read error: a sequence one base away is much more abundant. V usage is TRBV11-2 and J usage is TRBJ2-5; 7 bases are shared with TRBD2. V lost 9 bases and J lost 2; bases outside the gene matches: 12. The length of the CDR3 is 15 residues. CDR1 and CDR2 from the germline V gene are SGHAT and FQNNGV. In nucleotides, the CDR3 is TGTGCCAGGAGCCCAAGGACTAGAACACAAGAGACCCAGTACTTC. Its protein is CARSPRTRTQETQYF.

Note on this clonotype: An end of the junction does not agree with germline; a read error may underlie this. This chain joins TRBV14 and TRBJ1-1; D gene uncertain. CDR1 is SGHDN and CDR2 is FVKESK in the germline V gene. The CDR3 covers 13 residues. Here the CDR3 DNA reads TGTGCCAGCAGCGAAGCCACAGTAAGTTGGGCTCTCTTT. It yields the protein CASSEATVSWALF.

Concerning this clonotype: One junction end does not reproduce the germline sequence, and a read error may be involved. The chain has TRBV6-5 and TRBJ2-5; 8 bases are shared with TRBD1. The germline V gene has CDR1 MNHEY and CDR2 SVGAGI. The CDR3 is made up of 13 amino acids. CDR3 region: CVSSTGRGPTQYF. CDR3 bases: TGTGTCAGCAGTACCGGCAGGGGGCCGACCCAGTACTTC.

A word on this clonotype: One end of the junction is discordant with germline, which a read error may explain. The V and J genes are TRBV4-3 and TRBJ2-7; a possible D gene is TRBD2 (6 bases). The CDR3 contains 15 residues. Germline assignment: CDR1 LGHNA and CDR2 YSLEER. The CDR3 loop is CASGQDFPGSYEQHF. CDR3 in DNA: TGCGCTAGCGGCCAAGATTTTCCAGGGTCCTACGAGCAGCACTTC.

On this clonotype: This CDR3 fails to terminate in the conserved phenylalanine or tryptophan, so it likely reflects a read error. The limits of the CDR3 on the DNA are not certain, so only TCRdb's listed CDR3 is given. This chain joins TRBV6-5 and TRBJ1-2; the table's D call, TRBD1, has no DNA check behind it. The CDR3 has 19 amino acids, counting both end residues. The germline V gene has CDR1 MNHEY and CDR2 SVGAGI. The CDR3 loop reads CASSAKSPGQGDPLEGYAL.

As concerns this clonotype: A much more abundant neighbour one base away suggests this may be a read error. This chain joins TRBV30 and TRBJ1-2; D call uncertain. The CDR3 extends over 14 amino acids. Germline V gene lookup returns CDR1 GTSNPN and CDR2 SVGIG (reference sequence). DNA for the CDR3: TGTGCCTGGAGTCTTGATGGGGTACAGAGAGACTACATCTTC. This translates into CAWSLDGVQRDYIF.

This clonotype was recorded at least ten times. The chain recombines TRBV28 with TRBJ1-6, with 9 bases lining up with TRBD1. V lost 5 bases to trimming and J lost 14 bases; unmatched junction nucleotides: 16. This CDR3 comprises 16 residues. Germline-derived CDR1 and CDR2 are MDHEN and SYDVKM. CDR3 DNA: TGTGCCAGCAGTACCCACAGGGGGCAAGTTTTCTTCACCCTCCACTTT. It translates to CASSTHRGQVFFTLHF.

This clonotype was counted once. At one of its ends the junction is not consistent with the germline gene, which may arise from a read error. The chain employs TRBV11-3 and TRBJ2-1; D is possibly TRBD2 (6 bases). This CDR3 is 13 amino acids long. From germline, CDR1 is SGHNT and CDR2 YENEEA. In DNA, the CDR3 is TGTGCCTGCGCTAACGGGAGTGGGAATGAGCAGTCCTTC. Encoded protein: CACANGSGNEQSF. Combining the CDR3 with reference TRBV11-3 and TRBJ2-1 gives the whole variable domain EAGVVQSPRYKIIEKKQPVAFWCNPISGHNTLYWYLQNLGQGPELLIRYENEEAVDDSQLPKDRFSAERLKGVDSTLKIQPAELGDSAVYLCACANGSGNEQSFGPGTRLTVL.

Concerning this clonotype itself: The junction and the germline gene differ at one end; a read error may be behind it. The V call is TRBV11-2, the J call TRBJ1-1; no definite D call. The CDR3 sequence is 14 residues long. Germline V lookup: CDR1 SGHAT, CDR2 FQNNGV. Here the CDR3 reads CASILSGVNTDASF. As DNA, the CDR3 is TGTGCCAGCATCTTATCCGGGGTGAACACTGATGCTTCCTTT.

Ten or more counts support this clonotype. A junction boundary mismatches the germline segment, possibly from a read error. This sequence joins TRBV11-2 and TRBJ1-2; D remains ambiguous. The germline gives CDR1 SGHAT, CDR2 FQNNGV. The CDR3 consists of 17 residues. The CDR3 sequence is CANSPVRGAGGRYGYTF. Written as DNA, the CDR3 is TGTGCCAACAGCCCAGTTCGAGGTGCGGGAGGAAGGTATGGCTACACCTTC.

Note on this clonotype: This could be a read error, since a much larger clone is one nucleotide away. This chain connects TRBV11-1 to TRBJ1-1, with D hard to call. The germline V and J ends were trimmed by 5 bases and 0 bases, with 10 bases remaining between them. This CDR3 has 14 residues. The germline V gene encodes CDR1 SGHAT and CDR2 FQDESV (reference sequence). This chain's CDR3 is CASSLMFLNTEAFF. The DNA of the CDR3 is TGTGCCAGCAGCCTAATGTTCCTGAACACTGAAGCTTTCTTT.

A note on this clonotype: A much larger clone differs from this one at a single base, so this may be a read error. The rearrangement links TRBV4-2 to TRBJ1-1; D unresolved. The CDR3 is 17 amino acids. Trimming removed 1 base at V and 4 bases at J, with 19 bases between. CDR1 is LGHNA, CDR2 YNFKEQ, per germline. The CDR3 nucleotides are TGTGCCAGCAGCCAAGTTGGTACCGGACTGGGAAGCACTGAAGCTTTCTTT. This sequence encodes CASSQVGTGLGSTEAFF.

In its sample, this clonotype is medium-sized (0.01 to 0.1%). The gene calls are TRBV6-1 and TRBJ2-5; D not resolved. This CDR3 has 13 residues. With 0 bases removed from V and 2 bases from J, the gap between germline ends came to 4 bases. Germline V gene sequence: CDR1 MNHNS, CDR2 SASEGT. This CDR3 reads CASSEAKQETQYF. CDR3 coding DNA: TGTGCCAGCAGTGAAGCAAAGCAAGAGACCCAGTACTTC.

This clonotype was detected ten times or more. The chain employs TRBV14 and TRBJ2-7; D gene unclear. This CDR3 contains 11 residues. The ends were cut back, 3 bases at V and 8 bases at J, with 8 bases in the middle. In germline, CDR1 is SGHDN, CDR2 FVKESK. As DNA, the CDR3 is TGTGCCAGCAGCCACCACCACAAGCAGTACTTC. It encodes CASSHHHKQYF.

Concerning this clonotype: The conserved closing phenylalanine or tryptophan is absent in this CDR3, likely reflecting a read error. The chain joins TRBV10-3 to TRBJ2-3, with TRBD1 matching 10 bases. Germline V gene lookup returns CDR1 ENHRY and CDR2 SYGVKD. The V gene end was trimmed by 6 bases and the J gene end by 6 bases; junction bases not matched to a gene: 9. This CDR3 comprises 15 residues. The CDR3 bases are TGTGCCATCAGAGAAGCCGGGACAGGGGCCGATACGCAGTATTCT. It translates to CAIREAGTGADTQYS.

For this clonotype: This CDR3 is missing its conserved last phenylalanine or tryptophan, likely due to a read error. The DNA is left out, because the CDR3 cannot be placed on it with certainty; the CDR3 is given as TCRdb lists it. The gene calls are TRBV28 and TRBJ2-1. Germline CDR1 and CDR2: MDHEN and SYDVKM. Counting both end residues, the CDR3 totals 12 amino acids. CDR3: CASSTNITEEFS.

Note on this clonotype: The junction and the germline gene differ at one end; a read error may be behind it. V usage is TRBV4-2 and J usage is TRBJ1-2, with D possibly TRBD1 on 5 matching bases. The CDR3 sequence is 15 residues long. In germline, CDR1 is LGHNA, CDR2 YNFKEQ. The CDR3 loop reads CAISRDAGRGRGYTF. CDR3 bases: TGTGCCATCAGCCGTGATGCGGGGCGCGGGCGTGGCTACACCTTC.

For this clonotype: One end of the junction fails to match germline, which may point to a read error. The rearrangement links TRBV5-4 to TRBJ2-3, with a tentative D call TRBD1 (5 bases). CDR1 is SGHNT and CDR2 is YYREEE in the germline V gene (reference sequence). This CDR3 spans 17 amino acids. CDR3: CASSEDGHPPPTYTQYF. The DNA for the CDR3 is TGTGCCAGCAGCGAAGATGGACACCCTCCACCCACATATACGCAGTATTTT.

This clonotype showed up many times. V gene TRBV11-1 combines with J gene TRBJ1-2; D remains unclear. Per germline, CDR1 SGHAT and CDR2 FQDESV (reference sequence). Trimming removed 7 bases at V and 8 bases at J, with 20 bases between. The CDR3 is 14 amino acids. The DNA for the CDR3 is TGTGCCAGCACCTTTTCAGCGTCCTCGGGAGGCTACACCTTC. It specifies CASTFSASSGGYTF.

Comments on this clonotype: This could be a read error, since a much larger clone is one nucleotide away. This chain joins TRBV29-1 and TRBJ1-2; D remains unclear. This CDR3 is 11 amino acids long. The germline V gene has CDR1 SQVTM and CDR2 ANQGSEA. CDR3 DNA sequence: TGCAGCGTTGTTAGATGGGCAGGACCAAGCTTC. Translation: CSVVRWAGPSF. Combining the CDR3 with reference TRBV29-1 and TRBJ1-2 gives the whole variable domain SAVISQKPSRDICQRGTSLTIQCQVDSQVTMMFWYRQQPGQSLTLIATANQGSEATYESGFVIDKFPISRPNLTFSTLTVSNMSPEDSSIYLCSVVRWAGPSFGSGTRLTVV.

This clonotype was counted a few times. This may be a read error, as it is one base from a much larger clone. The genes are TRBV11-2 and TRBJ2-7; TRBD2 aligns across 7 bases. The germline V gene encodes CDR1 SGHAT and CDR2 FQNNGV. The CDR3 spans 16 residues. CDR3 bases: TGTGTCAACAGCTACGACGGGAGGACCTCGGGAAGCGAGCAGTACTTC. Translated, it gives CVNSYDGRTSGSEQYF.